There are a few counts of the clone carrying this TCR beta chain. As yet, its antigen is unknown. Study-level findings and limits: Tumor memory CD4+ T cell TCR gene usage clustered with blood and lymph node memory CD4+ cells and lymph node naive CD4+ cells.

Semi-nested PCR with Nested Universal Primer A followed constant-region reverse priming of full-length variable regions. TCRdb used MiXCR to reprocess the 5' RACE reads, holding one entry per CDR3 protein. The repertoire holds approximately 44,000 distinct CDR3 sequences, with less than 35% as singletons. The CDR3 is 15 residues long. Per germline, CDR1 DFQATT and CDR2 SNEGSKA (reference sequence). Trimming removed 1 base at V and 0 bases at J, with 13 bases between. The memory fraction was CD4+CD45RO+CD25- cells. The TCR comes from a female donor with breast cancer. The chain joins TRBV20-1 to TRBJ2-7, with D tentatively TRBD1 or TRBD2 (5 bases each). The source material was memory CD4+ T cells sorted from a lymph node. This sample's subset: memory CD4+ T cells, CD4+CD45RO+CD25-. The CDR3 nucleotides are TGCAGTGCTAGAGGAGACAAGGGACCCTCCTACGAGCAGTACTTC. Protein product: CSARGDKGPSYEQYF.